This T cell receptor beta chain was sequenced during a study of T cells expressing NK-cell markers. The CDR3 totals 14 residues. CDR1 and CDR2 (germline): SGDLS, YYNGEE. The TCR beta cDNA came from 5'RACE template switching with UMIs. Following a re-call of the 5' RACE reads, TCRdb has one entry per CDR3 protein and lacks DNA. Recorded here are a few hundred thousand distinct CDR3 sequences; the top ten clones represent around 5%. The origin of this receptor is a man between 18 and 69 years old in good health. The sequencing input was blood T cells: a sorted CD56 or NKG2C T cell subset, CD4+ or CD8+ T cells, or bulk PBMC T cells (not recorded which). The chain uses TRBV9 and TRBJ2-3. This CDR3 is CASSAVGSGDTQYF.